Below are 19 T cell receptor beta chains sequenced from a single sample in a study of blood T cell repertoires in COVID-19. Generated by immunoSEQ multiplex PCR, the TCRdb table keeps only in-frame clones and is missing some. This table holds roughly 130,000 clones, roughly 80% found once. Sequenced sample: peripheral blood. Receptors were obtained from a woman aged 80 or over with acute or convalescent COVID-19.

This clone has more than one count but fewer than ten. V is TRBV27 and J is TRBJ2-5; TRBD1 is a possible D gene (6 bases). Germline V lookup: CDR1 MNHEY, CDR2 SMNVEV (reference sequence). The CDR3 covers 13 residues. The ends were cut back, 8 bases at V and 3 bases at J, with 13 bases in the middle. The CDR3 DNA is TGTGCCAGCTCTTTATCAGGGGAAGAGACCCAGTACTTC. This codes for CASSLSGEETQYF.

The chain carries TRBV4-1 and TRBJ1-5; TRBD1 is a possible D gene (5 bases). The V end lost 3 bases, the J end lost 3 bases, and 6 bases lay between the germline ends. There are 13 residues in the CDR3. Germline lookup yields CDR1 MGHRA and CDR2 YSYEKL. The CDR3 coding sequence is TGCGCCAGCAGCCAGGACATCAATCAGCCCCAGCATTTT. It translates to CASSQDINQPQHF.

The chain carries TRBV5-4 and TRBJ2-3, with 12 bases fitting TRBD1. CDR1 SGHNT and CDR2 YYREEE come from the germline V gene (reference sequence). The CDR3 spans 16 residues. V trimming: 3 bases; J trimming: 5 bases; junction bases outside the gene matches: 7. In DNA form, the CDR3 reads TGTGCCAGCAGCTACGGGACAGGGGGCGTGGGAGATACGCAGTATTTT. The encoded protein is CASSYGTGGVGDTQYF.

The V call is TRBV4-3, the J call TRBJ1-1; possibly TRBD1 for D (6 bases). Trimming removed 1 base at V and 3 bases at J, with 12 bases between. Germline CDR1 is LGHNA and CDR2 is YSLEER. The CDR3 length is 15 residues. In nucleotides, the CDR3 is TGCGCCAGCAGCCAAGCAACAGGGCTGGACACTGAAGCTTTCTTT. Residues: CASSQATGLDTEAFF.

This chain joins TRBV9 and TRBJ2-7; the match to TRBD1 covers 10 bases. The CDR3 is made up of 16 amino acids. CDR1 is SGDLS, CDR2 YYNGEE, per germline. The junction had 15 bases not matched to a gene; V was cut back by 5 bases and J by 7 bases. CDR3 sequence: CASRSPGTGVFREQYF. The CDR3, as DNA: TGTGCCAGCAGATCTCCCGGGACAGGGGTTTTTCGGGAGCAGTACTTC. The full variable domain, in which reference TRBV9 and TRBJ2-7 provide the parts outside the CDR3, is DSGVTQTPKHLITATGQRVTLRCSPRSGDLSVYWYQQSLDQGLQFLIQYYNGEERAKGNILERFSAQQFPDLHSELNLSSLELGDSALYFCASRSPGTGVFREQYFGPGTRLTVT.

This chain links TRBV12-3 or TRBV12-4 with TRBJ1-2; 7 nucleotides align to TRBD1. The CDR3 runs 13 residues. V lost 3 bases, J lost 8 bases, and 6 bases stayed unmatched. The CDR3 spells CASSLGRGSGYTF. The CDR3 nucleotides are TGTGCCAGCAGTTTGGGCAGGGGGTCAGGCTACACCTTC.

The chain recombines TRBV29-1 with TRBJ1-2; 7 bases align to TRBD1. The V and J ends lost 4 bases and 3 bases, in that order; junction bases with no gene match: 8. The CDR3 extends over 14 amino acids. From germline, CDR1 is SQVTM and CDR2 ANQGSEA. CDR3 nucleotide sequence: TGCAGCGTTGGAAAGAGGGGGCTCGACTATGGCTACACCTTC. Translated, it gives CSVGKRGLDYGYTF.

The sample holds one count of this clone. The chain joins TRBV6-5 to TRBJ1-4, with D unclear. The CDR3 covers 14 residues. Trimming shortened V by 6 bases and J by 4 bases, and 12 bases separated the two germline ends. The V gene's germline CDR1 is MNHEY and CDR2 SVGAGI. DNA for the CDR3: TGTGCCAGCAGACGGGGAAATCTTAATGAAAAACTGTTTTTT. This sequence encodes CASRRGNLNEKLFF.

The rearrangement uses TRBV10-3 and TRBJ1-3, with D possibly TRBD1 on 5 matching bases. Germline V lookup: CDR1 ENHRY, CDR2 SYGVKD. V gave up 6 bases and J gave up 7 bases, with 13 bases separating them. The CDR3 is 13 residues long. The CDR3 region has the DNA TGTGCCATCAGCGGGGGACTGTTGAACACCATATATTTT. Translating gives CAISGGLLNTIYF.

The chain uses TRBV3-1 (or the pseudogene TRBV3-2) and TRBJ2-1, with TRBD1 as a possible D gene (6 bases). This CDR3 has 11 amino acids. CDR1 LGHDT and CDR2 YNNKEL come from the germline V gene (reference sequence). The V end was cut by 3 bases, the J end by 15 bases, with 12 bases between. The CDR3 DNA follows: TGTGCCAGCAGCCAGACAGGTCTTTTGTTCTTC. Its protein is CASSQTGLLFF.

The chain is built from TRBV13 and TRBJ1-3; D is undetermined. Germline assignment: CDR1 PRHDT and CDR2 FYEKMQ (reference sequence). The CDR3 has 15 residues. Trimming left V 0 bases short and J 4 bases short, with 10 bases between. The CDR3 region has the DNA TGTGCCAGCAGCTTAGGTCCCGACACCGGAAACACCATATATTTT. Amino acids: CASSLGPDTGNTIYF.

The chain carries TRBV5-1 and TRBJ1-1, with 9 bases lining up with TRBD1. This CDR3 has 18 residues. V lost 0 bases to trimming and J lost 0 bases; unmatched junction nucleotides: 9. Germline CDR1 and CDR2: SGHRS and YFSETQ. This CDR3 reads CASSLAGGQGKLNTEAFF. CDR3 sequence (DNA): TGCGCCAGCAGCTTGGCCGGGGGACAGGGCAAACTGAACACTGAAGCTTTCTTT.

The rearrangement links TRBV7-9 to TRBJ1-6, with 7 bases identical to TRBD1. Germline assignment: CDR1 SEHNR and CDR2 FQNEAQ (reference sequence). This CDR3 has 18 amino acids. V trimming: 4 bases; J trimming: 6 bases; junction bases outside the gene matches: 15. The CDR3 here is CASSSYAGPGQSNSPLHF. DNA of the CDR3: TGTGCCAGCAGCTCATACGCTGGCCCGGGACAGTCTAATTCACCCCTCCACTTT.

V is TRBV9 and J is TRBJ2-3; TRBD2 agrees at 9 bases. The CDR3 is 14 amino acids. Germline assignment: CDR1 SGDLS and CDR2 YYNGEE. V lost 3 bases to trimming and J lost 6 bases; unmatched junction nucleotides: 5. CDR3 nucleotides: TGTGCCAGCAGCGAAGCTAGCGGGGTTGATACGCAGTATTTT. As protein: CASSEASGVDTQYF.

The CDR3 nucleotides read TGCGCCAGCAGCCTGGGACTAGCCCGGGAGACCCAGTACTTC. It yields the protein CASSLGLARETQYF. The V call is TRBV10-2, the J call TRBJ2-5, with 9 bases that match TRBD2. Germline CDR1 WSHSY, CDR2 SAAADI. J lost 5 bases, V lost 6 bases, and 7 bases had no gene match. The CDR3 loop spans 14 amino acids.

The chain combines TRBV10-3 with TRBJ1-1; tentative D call: TRBD1 (6 bases). This CDR3 comprises 12 residues. Germline V lookup: CDR1 ENHRY, CDR2 SYGVKD. V was cut by 10 bases and J by 0 bases, with 9 bases left in between. Here the CDR3 DNA reads TGTGCCACCGGACAGATGAACACTGAAGCTTTCTTT. Translated, it gives CATGQMNTEAFF.

This chain links TRBV10-2 with TRBJ2-5; 7 nucleotides match TRBD2. CDR1 is WSHSY and CDR2 is SAAADI in the germline V gene. This CDR3 spans 13 amino acids. V shed 4 bases and J 3 bases; nucleotides not matched to a gene: 2. The CDR3 nucleotides read TGCGCCAGCAGTGTGGGGGGGAAAGAGACCCAGTACTTC. It specifies CASSVGGKETQYF.

The chain couples TRBV3-1 (or the pseudogene TRBV3-2) to TRBJ1-5; 7 nucleotides line up with TRBD1. CDR1 LGHDT and CDR2 YNNKEL come from the germline V gene (reference sequence). With V trimmed by 3 bases and J by 4 bases, 9 bases remained unmatched. This CDR3 spans 16 amino acids. In DNA form, the CDR3 reads TGTGCCAGCAGCCAGCTCTCGGGACAGCTTAATCAGCCCCAGCATTTT. This sequence encodes CASSQLSGQLNQPQHF.

This chain links TRBV6-2 or TRBV6-3 with TRBJ1-2; the D gene is possibly TRBD1 (6 bases). CDR1 is MNHEY, CDR2 SVGEGT, per germline. V lost 0 bases, J lost 5 bases, and 10 bases lay in between. The CDR3 spans 14 residues. CDR3 sequence (DNA): TGTGCCAGCAGTTACTCTCACAGGGATTATGGCTACACCTTC. This gives the protein CASSYSHRDYGYTF.